This entry lists 6 T cell receptor beta chains sequenced from one sample in a study of blood T cell repertoires in COVID-19. Using immunoSEQ multiplex PCR, the repertoire was profiled, and TCRdb retains in-frame clones only, with some absent. The sample has about 140,000 clones; over 75% are singletons. Sequenced material: PBMCs or T cells enriched from blood (not recorded which). These receptors were obtained from a man aged 45-65 years in a cohort exposed to, infected with or recovered from COVID-19 (not recorded which).

This clone has just a few counts. V usage is TRBV27 and J usage is TRBJ1-6; D is possibly TRBD1 (6 bases). With 8 bases removed from V and 0 bases from J, the gap between germline ends came to 8 bases. This CDR3 has 14 residues. Germline V gives CDR1 MNHEY, CDR2 SMNVEV (reference sequence). DNA for the CDR3: TGTGCCAGCCAACAGGGCTCCTATAATTCACCCCTCCACTTT. Its protein is CASQQGSYNSPLHF.

J is TRBJ1-2 and V is TRBV7-8; 9 nucleotides line up with TRBD1. The CDR3 runs to 14 residues. The germline gives CDR1 SGHVS, CDR2 FQNEAQ. With 5 bases clipped from V and 7 bases from J, the junction kept 8 bases outside the gene matches. The CDR3 loop is CASSPVTGGSGYTF. CDR3 DNA sequence: TGTGCCAGCAGCCCAGTGACAGGGGGAAGTGGCTACACCTTC. The variable domain in full, with the rest retrieved from reference TRBV7-8 and TRBJ1-2, is GAGVSQSPRYKVAKRGQDVALRCDPISGHVSLFWYQQALGQGPEFLTYFQNEAQLDKSGLPSDRFFAERPEGSVSTLKIQRTQQEDSAVYLCASSPVTGGSGYTFGSGTRLTVV.

The chain joins TRBV5-1 to TRBJ2-1, with TRBD1 identical over 7 bases. CDR1 and CDR2 (germline): SGHRS, YFSETQ. V was clipped by 0 bases and J by 9 bases; unmatched bases: 9. This CDR3 contains 15 residues. CDR3 sequence (DNA): TGCGCCAGCAGCTTGGGACAGGGTCCTTATGGTGAGCAGTTCTTC. This sequence encodes CASSLGQGPYGEQFF.

This rearrangement joins TRBV15 to TRBJ2-7; D is possibly TRBD2 (5 bases). CDR1 is LNHNV and CDR2 is YYDKDF in the germline V gene (reference sequence). This CDR3 is 15 amino acids long. Trimming stripped 3 bases from V and 4 bases from J, with 16 bases between. The CDR3 DNA sequence: TGTGCCACCAGCAGGGAACTTGGACTGGAATACGAGCAGTACTTC. Residues: CATSRELGLEYEQYF.

This clone was seen a single time. The rearrangement uses TRBV6-4 and TRBJ1-2, with D maybe TRBD1 (5 bases). CDR3 size: 12 residues. The V and J ends lost 3 bases and 4 bases respectively, with 6 bases between them. CDR1 and CDR2 from the germline V gene are MRHNA and SNTAGT. In DNA, the CDR3 is TGTGCCAGCAGTGATAGGGGCTATGGCTACACCTTC. Translation: CASSDRGYGYTF.

J is TRBJ1-5 and V is TRBV7-9; D possibly corresponds to TRBD1 (5 bases). CDR3 size: 14 residues. Trimming cost V 1 base and J 2 bases, with 6 bases left between them. Germline assignment: CDR1 SEHNR and CDR2 FQNEAQ (reference sequence). The CDR3 bases are TGTGCCAGCAGCTTAGGGGGGGGCAATCAGCCCCAGCATTTT. Its translation: CASSLGGGNQPQHF.